The next 3 T cell receptor beta chains were all read from a single sample in a study of monozygotic twins with inflammatory bowel disease (dated by TCRdb to between 2018 and 2021). The library was obtained by 5' RACE. TCRdb records Illumina HiSeq 2500 as the sequencer. The reads went through TCRdb reprocessing, and each CDR3 protein sequence gets one entry with no DNA. The sample table includes around 140,000 distinct CDR3 sequences. The top ten clonotypes cover 2.4% of the sample. The sample comprised blood. The receptor set was obtained from a human donor with ulcerative colitis or Crohn's disease, or a healthy co-twin of an affected twin (not recorded which).

The chain carries TRBV7-2 and TRBJ2-1. Per germline, CDR1 SGHTA and CDR2 FQGNSA. The CDR3 extends over 14 amino acids. The CDR3 sequence: CASSPELNYNEQFF.

This sequence joins TRBV5-4 and TRBJ2-3. The CDR3 totals 16 residues. Germline V gives CDR1 SGHNT, CDR2 YYREEE (reference sequence). The CDR3 spells CASSPLAPMATDTQYF.

This chain uses TRBV6-5 with TRBJ2-2; TCRdb indicates TRBD2, and absent DNA this call remains unverified. This CDR3 is built from 16 residues. Per the germline V gene, CDR1 is MNHEY and CDR2 is SVGAGI. The CDR3 loop reads CASSYSRRGGTGELFF.